The next 27 T cell receptor beta chains were all read from a single sample in a study of T cell responses to AZD1222 COVID-19 vaccine. Profiling relied on immunoSEQ multiplex PCR, and the TCRdb table lists in-frame clones only, not all of them. The sample holds just under 150,000 clones; roughly 87% are singletons and the top ten take roughly 1.8%. The input for sequencing was peripheral blood, taken 28 days after the second AZD1222 dose. The receptor set was obtained from an adult who received the AZD1222 COVID-19 vaccine.

The rearrangement links TRBV7-3 to TRBJ1-1; D is undetermined. The CDR3 sequence is 15 residues long. Germline V lookup: CDR1 SGHTA, CDR2 FQGTGA. Trimming took off 5 bases at V and 0 bases at J, with 13 bases between the two ends. CDR3 sequence (DNA): TGTGCCAGCAGCCAAGGAGACACAATGAACACTGAAGCTTTCTTT. It specifies CASSQGDTMNTEAFF.

The chain links TRBV4-3 to TRBJ2-2; D gene uncertain. Trimming pared 0 bases from V and 5 bases from J, leaving 16 bases between. Looked up from germline, CDR1 is LGHNA and CDR2 is YSLEER. The CDR3 has 17 residues. DNA of the CDR3: TGCGCCAGCAGCCAAGAACTAAACTTAGCTGGAACCGGGGAGCTGTTTTTT. It translates to CASSQELNLAGTGELFF.

This clone has only one observation. The J gene is TRBJ1-5, the V gene TRBV28; D gene unclear. This CDR3 region has 13 residues. The germline gives CDR1 MDHEN, CDR2 SYDVKM. Trimming pared 3 bases from V and 10 bases from J, leaving 13 bases between. CDR3 sequence reads: CASSLGRPFPQHF. The CDR3 nucleotides are TGTGCCAGCAGTTTGGGCAGGCCGTTCCCCCAGCATTTT.

With regard to this clone: The same CDR3 arises from other DNA sequences in this sample as well. This chain joins TRBV9 and TRBJ2-1, with D maybe TRBD1 (5 bases). CDR3 length equals 15 residues. Trimming removed 4 bases from V and 0 bases from J, with 11 bases in between. The germline V gene has CDR1 SGDLS and CDR2 YYNGEE. As DNA, the CDR3 is TGTGCCAGCAGCCTAACAGGTAGCTCCTACAATGAGCAGTTCTTC. Translation gives CASSLTGSSYNEQFF.

The chain employs TRBV27 and TRBJ2-2; D is undetermined. V was shortened by 6 bases and J by 6 bases, with 8 bases between the two germline ends. This CDR3 comprises 12 residues. Germline lookup yields CDR1 MNHEY and CDR2 SMNVEV (reference sequence). The CDR3 DNA is TGTGCCAGCAGAAGGGATTCCGGGGAGCTGTTTTTT. Translation: CASRRDSGELFF.

This chain joins TRBV15 and TRBJ1-3, with D perhaps matching TRBD1 (6 bases). CDR3 length: 18 residues. The ends were cut back, 0 bases at V and 3 bases at J, with 18 bases in the middle. Germline lookup yields CDR1 LNHNV and CDR2 YYDKDF (reference sequence). CDR3 protein: CATSRDQVLQGHGNTIYF. As DNA, the CDR3 is TGTGCCACCAGCAGAGATCAGGTCCTGCAGGGGCATGGAAACACCATATATTTT.

The rearrangement joins TRBV7-9 to TRBJ1-5; D is unresolved. Per germline, CDR1 SEHNR and CDR2 FQNEAQ (reference sequence). V was shortened by 4 bases and J by 0 bases, with 10 bases between the two germline ends. The CDR3 is 15 residues long. CDR3 loop: CASSSSDRSNQPQHF. The CDR3 DNA follows: TGTGCCAGCAGCTCTAGCGACCGTAGCAATCAGCCCCAGCATTTT.

This clone was observed a single time. The chain recombines TRBV6-2 or TRBV6-3 with TRBJ2-7, with 8 bases that match TRBD2. Trimming removed 2 bases from V and 0 bases from J; junction bases left unmatched: 9. The CDR3 has 17 amino acids. Germline CDR1 is MNHEY and CDR2 is SVGEGT. The CDR3 sequence is CASSYAALAGRSYEQYF. The CDR3 coding sequence is TGTGCCAGCAGTTACGCAGCGCTAGCGGGCCGCTCCTACGAGCAGTACTTC.

V and J are TRBV7-2 and TRBJ2-7; 8 nucleotides agree with TRBD1. With 1 base clipped from V and 4 bases from J, the junction kept 6 bases outside the gene matches. Germline V lookup: CDR1 SGHTA, CDR2 FQGNSA. CDR3 length: 15 residues. CDR3 protein: CASSLGSGGMYEQYF. The CDR3 nucleotides are TGTGCCAGCAGCTTAGGGTCAGGGGGCATGTACGAGCAGTACTTC.

The rearrangement links TRBV9 to TRBJ2-2; D remains ambiguous. The germline CDR1 and CDR2 sequences are SGDLS and YYNGEE. The CDR3 runs 15 residues. V shed 0 bases and J shed 6 bases, with 12 bases lying between them. The CDR3 loop reads CASSVGVNHPGELFF. The CDR3 coding sequence is TGTGCCAGCAGCGTAGGCGTCAACCATCCCGGGGAGCTGTTTTTT.

The rearrangement uses TRBV4-1 and TRBJ2-7, with a weak D call TRBD1 (6 bases). Germline assignment: CDR1 MGHRA and CDR2 YSYEKL. This CDR3 spans 13 amino acids. V gave up 3 bases and J gave up 4 bases, with 10 bases separating them. CDR3 nucleotide sequence: TGCGCCAGCAGCCAGGGGGCACGATACGAGCAGTACTTC. Amino acids: CASSQGARYEQYF.

The chain combines TRBV2 with TRBJ1-1; perhaps TRBD1 as D (6 bases). The CDR3 contains 14 residues. Germline CDR1 reads SNHLY; CDR2 reads FYNNEI. Trimming took 10 bases from V and 1 from J, leaving 16 bases between them. CDR3 DNA sequence: TGTGCCACCCGGGGGCGGGGGGGGAACACTGAAGCTTTCTTT. Translation gives CATRGRGGNTEAFF.

This chain uses TRBV18 with TRBJ1-5; D remains unclear. V was clipped by 1 base and J by 7 bases, with 11 bases between them. Germline values: CDR1 KGHSH, CDR2 LQKENI. The CDR3 sequence is 14 residues long. The CDR3 protein is CASSPLAGEQPQHF. CDR3 DNA sequence: TGTGCCAGCTCACCACTAGCAGGCGAACAGCCCCAGCATTTT.

V usage is TRBV6-5 and J usage is TRBJ1-3; D gene ambiguous. CDR3 length: 15 amino acids. V was shortened by 4 bases and J by 9 bases, with 19 bases between the two germline ends. Germline V gives CDR1 MNHEY, CDR2 SVGAGI. The CDR3 DNA is TGTGCCAGCAGTTCCACCTCTCAAACGTGGGGCACCATATATTTT. This translates into CASSSTSQTWGTIYF.

This clone was observed once. The rearrangement joins TRBV12-5 to TRBJ1-5; D possibly corresponds to TRBD1 (5 bases). The CDR3 is 18 amino acids. Germline V gene sequence: CDR1 LGHNT, CDR2 FRNRAP. V lost 1 base and J 1 base, leaving 17 bases between the germline ends. CDR3 region: CASGLAFGEGFSNQPQHF. In DNA, the CDR3 is TGTGCTAGTGGTTTGGCCTTTGGGGAGGGGTTCAGCAATCAGCCCCAGCATTTT.

This clone has only one observation. The rearrangement links TRBV2 to TRBJ2-1; D possibly matches TRBD1 or TRBD2 (5 bases each). The germline CDR1 and CDR2 sequences are SNHLY and FYNNEI. V was pared by 9 bases and J by 4 bases, with 22 bases between. This CDR3 comprises 16 residues. In nucleotides, the CDR3 is TGTGCCAGAGCAGGCTTCGAGGGGAACCCTTACAATGAGCAGTTCTTC. Amino acid sequence: CARAGFEGNPYNEQFF.

The chain employs TRBV28 and TRBJ1-1; D is ambiguous. Germline CDR1 reads MDHEN; CDR2 reads SYDVKM. CDR3 length: 15 residues. V was clipped by 3 bases and J by 1 base, with 12 bases between them. The CDR3 sequence is CASSLSEQPNTEAFF. DNA of the CDR3: TGTGCCAGCAGTTTGAGTGAACAGCCGAACACTGAAGCTTTCTTT.

This chain links TRBV3-1 (or the pseudogene TRBV3-2) with TRBJ2-3; 7 bases fit TRBD2. The germline gives CDR1 LGHDT, CDR2 YNNKEL (reference sequence). This CDR3 is 18 amino acids long. Germline trimming cut 0 bases from V and 4 bases from J; bases unmatched to any gene: 13. This chain's CDR3 is CASSQEYAGETKPDTQYF. For the CDR3, the DNA is TGTGCCAGCAGCCAAGAATATGCGGGGGAGACGAAGCCAGATACGCAGTATTTT.

The chain carries TRBV11-2 and TRBJ2-3; 9 bases match TRBD1. This CDR3 is built from 16 residues. Unmatched junction bases numbered 11, after V lost 6 bases and J lost 4 bases. Germline V gives CDR1 SGHAT, CDR2 FQNNGV. CDR3 amino acids: CASRRQGTGFADTQYF. DNA of the CDR3: TGTGCCAGCAGACGTCAGGGGACAGGGTTTGCAGATACGCAGTATTTT.

This chain links TRBV11-3 with TRBJ1-1, with TRBD1 matching over 8 bases. J was trimmed by 4 bases and V by 3 bases; bases with no gene match: 4. This CDR3 is built from 14 residues. CDR1 is SGHNT and CDR2 is YENEEA in the germline V gene. CDR3 DNA sequence: TGTGCCAGCAGCTTTACAGGGGGTGGCACTGAAGCTTTCTTT. Translated, it gives CASSFTGGGTEAFF. Complete variable domain (other parts from reference TRBV11-3 and TRBJ1-1): EAGVVQSPRYKIIEKKQPVAFWCNPISGHNTLYWYLQNLGQGPELLIRYENEEAVDDSQLPKDRFSAERLKGVDSTLKIQPAELGDSAVYLCASSFTGGGTEAFFGQGTRLTVV.

This clone has just one count. V gene TRBV5-5 combines with J gene TRBJ2-7; D unclear. Germline CDR1 reads SGHKS; CDR2 reads YYEKEE (reference sequence). V lost 1 base and J 12 bases, leaving 29 bases between the germline ends. The CDR3 has 17 amino acids. The CDR3 sequence: CASSLPPVGSRFLEWYF. DNA for the CDR3: TGTGCCAGCAGCTTGCCCCCAGTGGGTAGCCGATTCCTTGAATGGTACTTC.

The gene calls are TRBV7-8 and TRBJ2-7; 7 bases line up with TRBD1. The CDR3 runs to 14 residues. Germline V gives CDR1 SGHVS, CDR2 FQNEAQ. V shed 0 bases, J shed 4 bases, and the junction held 3 bases outside the gene matches. The CDR3 DNA is TGTGCCAGCAGCTTAGCCCGGGACAGTTACGAGCAGTACTTC. Encoded protein: CASSLARDSYEQYF. The full variable domain, completed using reference TRBV7-8 and TRBJ2-7, is GAGVSQSPRYKVAKRGQDVALRCDPISGHVSLFWYQQALGQGPEFLTYFQNEAQLDKSGLPSDRFFAERPEGSVSTLKIQRTQQEDSAVYLCASSLARDSYEQYFGPGTRLTVT.

The rearrangement uses TRBV5-1 and TRBJ2-2; 12 positions agree with TRBD2. The V gene end was trimmed by 4 bases and the J gene end by 4 bases; junction bases not matched to a gene: 11. The CDR3 runs to 18 residues. Looked up from germline, CDR1 is SGHRS and CDR2 is YFSETQ. CDR3 amino acids: CASSPWGGTSGSTGELFF. CDR3 bases: TGCGCCAGCAGCCCGTGGGGAGGGACTAGCGGGTCCACCGGGGAGCTGTTTTTT.

The chain carries TRBV28 and TRBJ1-2, with TRBD1 as a possible D gene (6 bases). The germline CDR1 and CDR2 sequences are MDHEN and SYDVKM. The CDR3 is made up of 14 amino acids. Trimming cost V 3 bases and J 2 bases, with 10 bases left between them. The CDR3 loop is CASSFSGANYGYTF. The CDR3 DNA follows: TGTGCCAGCAGTTTCTCGGGGGCGAACTATGGCTACACCTTC.

As regards this clone: The junction shows a germline mismatch at one end, possibly a read error. This CDR3 is also generated by other DNA sequences in the sample. The rearrangement uses TRBV27 and TRBJ2-2; D is perhaps TRBD1 (6 bases). Germline V gene lookup returns CDR1 MNHEY and CDR2 SMNVEV (reference sequence). This CDR3 has 17 residues. The CDR3 DNA reads as TGTGCCAGCAGTTTGCTTGGTGGGACAACGAACACTGGGGAGCTGTTTTTT. Translating it yields CASSLLGGTTNTGELFF.

The chain couples TRBV6-5 to TRBJ1-5, with D possibly matching TRBD1 (5 bases). The CDR3 has 14 amino acids. Between the trimmed V and J ends, which lost 0 bases and 7 bases, there was a span of 10 bases. Per the germline V gene, CDR1 is MNHEY and CDR2 is SVGAGI. CDR3 DNA sequence: TGTGCCAGCAGTTACTCGACTGAGGGGCAGCCCCAGCATTTT. This codes for CASSYSTEGQPQHF.

The rearrangement uses TRBV11-1 and TRBJ2-7; D may match TRBD1 or TRBD2 (5 bases each). The CDR3 extends over 12 amino acids. Per germline, CDR1 SGHAT and CDR2 FQDESV (reference sequence). Trimming took off 5 bases at V and 7 bases at J, with 12 bases between the two ends. This chain's CDR3 is CASSHGTAEQYF. In DNA form, the CDR3 reads TGTGCCAGCAGCCACGGGACGGCGGAGCAGTACTTC.